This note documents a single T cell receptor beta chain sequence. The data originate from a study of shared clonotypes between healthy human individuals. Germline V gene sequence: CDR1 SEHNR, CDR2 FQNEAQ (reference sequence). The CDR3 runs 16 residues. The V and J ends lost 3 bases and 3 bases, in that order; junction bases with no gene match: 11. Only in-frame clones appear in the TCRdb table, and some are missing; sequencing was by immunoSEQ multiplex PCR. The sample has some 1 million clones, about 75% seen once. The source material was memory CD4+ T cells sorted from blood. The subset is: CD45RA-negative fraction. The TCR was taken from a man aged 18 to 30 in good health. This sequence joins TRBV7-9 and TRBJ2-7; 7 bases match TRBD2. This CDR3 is CASSLGGSLPHYEQYF. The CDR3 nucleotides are TGTGCCAGCAGCTTGGGCGGGAGTCTCCCCCACTACGAGCAGTACTTC.